The 4 T cell receptor beta chains presented below share a single source sample, sequenced in a study of T cells after yellow fever vaccination (dated by TCRdb to about 2019). Receptor amplification or capture employed 5' RACE. The instrument given in TCRdb is Illumina HiSeq 2500. TCRdb itself trimmed the public reads at Q25 with fastp, ran MiXCR and retained productive beta chains. One record per CDR3 amino acid sequence lists the most common genes and DNA. Within this sample are around 100,000 distinct CDR3 sequences, with 8.4% of them counted one time only. The ten largest clones take up roughly 23% of the sample. Explained via the paper, the treatment or condition label denotes: live attenuated yellow fever vaccine strain. The source was CD8+ T cells sorted from PBMCs, collected 45 days after the yellow fever booster vaccination. These receptors originate from a man aged 25 to 40 who received the YFV17D yellow fever vaccine.

This clonotype was seen repeatedly, ten times or more. The rearrangement links TRBV7-9 to TRBJ2-7; D is undetermined. V lost 5 bases and J 4 bases, leaving 9 bases between the germline ends. The length of the CDR3 is 12 residues. Germline V lookup: CDR1 SEHNR, CDR2 FQNEAQ (reference sequence). The CDR3 is CASSEGRYEQYF. The CDR3 DNA is TGTGCCAGCAGCGAAGGTAGATACGAGCAGTACTTC.

There are many counts of this clonotype. This chain links TRBV29-1 with TRBJ1-2, with D uncertain. Trimming removed 3 bases at V and 5 bases at J, with 13 bases between. The germline CDR1 and CDR2 sequences are SQVTM and ANQGSEA. The CDR3 runs to 13 residues. The CDR3 reads CSVEVRREYGYTF. In DNA form, the CDR3 reads TGCAGCGTTGAGGTCCGTCGGGAATATGGCTACACCTTC.

This clonotype was counted ten times or more. The chain employs TRBV28 and TRBJ1-4, with a tentative D call TRBD1 (5 bases). This CDR3 contains 19 residues. Germline V gene data show CDR1 as MDHEN and CDR2 as SYDVKM. V was pared by 7 bases and J by 0 bases, with 24 bases between. DNA for the CDR3: TGTGCCAGCACCCAGTTAGGTATTGTCGGGACCGCAACTAATGAAAAACTGTTTTTT. It is translated as CASTQLGIVGTATNEKLFF.

This clonotype was recorded many times. The chain couples TRBV24-1 to TRBJ1-5; D remains ambiguous. CDR1 is KGHDR, CDR2 SFDVKD, per germline. The CDR3 has 14 residues. Trimming pared 7 bases from V and 0 bases from J, leaving 9 bases between. As DNA, the CDR3 is TGTGCCACCAGCGAACCCTATAGCAATCAGCCCCAGCATTTT. Translated: CATSEPYSNQPQHF.